These 17 T cell receptor beta chains came from one sample sequenced in a study of B cell selection in AIRE deficiency (dated by TCRdb to between 2019 and 2020). The receptor library was made with the immunoSEQ multiplex PCR assay. TCRdb took this table from immuneACCESS and kept in-frame rearrangements with V and J called. Such tables lack part of the clones; where checked against another copy, unresolved V genes explain under half of the gap, and the rest is unexplained. Within this sample are over 1,500 clones, with 80% to 90% of them counted one time only. The ten top clones hold around 1.7% of the sample. Regulatory T cells were sorted as CD4+CD25hiCD127low/negative cells. Material: CD4+CD25+ Tregs sorted from PBMCs. Receptors originate from a human donor in good health.

The chain carries TRBV5-1 and TRBJ2-2, with a weak D call TRBD1 (6 bases). Germline-derived CDR1 and CDR2 are SGHRS and YFSETQ. The CDR3 extends over 18 amino acids. Trimming stripped 4 bases from V and 1 base from J, with 20 bases between. The CDR3 DNA follows: TGCGCCAGCAGCGGGCAGGGGACCCCATCACGGAACACCGGGGAGCTGTTTTTT. This gives the protein CASSGQGTPSRNTGELFF.

This chain joins TRBV10-3 and TRBJ2-7; no clear D. The germline V and J ends were trimmed by 1 base and 2 bases, with 9 bases remaining between them. The CDR3 sequence is 14 residues long. The germline V gene encodes CDR1 ENHRY and CDR2 SYGVKD. The CDR3 DNA is TGTGCCATCAGTGAGTTGGGGAAGACCTACGAGCAGTACTTC. Residues: CAISELGKTYEQYF.

This clone was seen a single time. The chain employs TRBV27 and TRBJ1-1; maybe TRBD1 (5 bases). The V gene's germline CDR1 is MNHEY and CDR2 SMNVEV (reference sequence). Trimming stripped 3 bases from V and 1 base from J, with 12 bases between. This CDR3 has 15 residues. The CDR3 spells CASSFWAGSNTEAFF. DNA for the CDR3: TGTGCCAGCAGTTTTTGGGCAGGGTCGAACACTGAAGCTTTCTTT.

V and J are TRBV6-6 and TRBJ1-1, with 7 positions matching TRBD1. In germline, CDR1 is MNHNY, CDR2 SVGAGI (reference sequence). CDR3 length equals 12 residues. V lost 2 bases, J lost 10 bases, and 4 bases stayed unmatched. Here the CDR3 reads CASSYRAGGAFF. The CDR3 DNA is TGTGCCAGCAGTTACCGGGCAGGGGGAGCTTTCTTT.

As to this clone: An end of the junction does not agree with germline; a read error may underlie this. The V gene is TRBV7-7, the J gene TRBJ2-1; 8 bases map to TRBD1. CDR3 length: 15 amino acids. Looked up from germline, CDR1 is SSHAT and CDR2 is FNYEAQ (reference sequence). The CDR3 region has the DNA TGTGCTAGCAGCCTGACAGGGGATACCTACAATGAGCAGTTCTTC. Protein product: CASSLTGDTYNEQFF.

The CDR3 DNA reads as TGTGCCATCAATCCTCAGGCCACTAACTATGGCTACACCTTC. Protein sequence: CAINPQATNYGYTF. The chain is built from TRBV10-3 and TRBJ1-2; unclear D gene. Trimming took off 7 bases at V and 0 bases at J, with 12 bases between the two ends. Germline V gives CDR1 ENHRY, CDR2 SYGVKD. The CDR3 consists of 14 residues.

The CDR3 sequence: CASRSFGREHTEAFF. The DNA for the CDR3 is TGTGCCAGTAGATCTTTTGGGAGGGAGCACACTGAAGCTTTCTTT. The chain carries TRBV19 and TRBJ1-1, with D unclear. The CDR3 has 15 residues. V gave up 6 bases and J gave up 3 bases, with 17 bases separating them. Germline CDR1 and CDR2: LNHDA and SQIVND (reference sequence).

The V call is TRBV6-6, the J call TRBJ1-3, with D possibly matching TRBD1 (6 bases). V shed 2 bases and J shed 0 bases, with 11 bases lying between them. CDR3 length: 16 residues. Germline CDR1 and CDR2: MNHNY and SVGAGI (reference sequence). The CDR3 sequence: CASSYPQGHSGNTIYF. CDR3 in DNA: TGTGCCAGCAGTTACCCACAGGGTCACTCTGGAAACACCATATATTTT.

The table lists this clone with a few counts. This chain uses TRBV4-2 with TRBJ2-7; D is ambiguous. Trimming shortened V by 2 bases and J by 4 bases, and 9 bases separated the two germline ends. Germline V gene data show CDR1 as LGHNA and CDR2 as YNFKEQ. This CDR3 is 13 amino acids long. The CDR3, as DNA: TGTGCCAGCAGCCAATATAGATCTTACGAGCAGTACTTC. Residues: CASSQYRSYEQYF.

This clone was recorded once. The CDR3 DNA reads TGTGCCAGCAGCGTAGGGCTAGCGGGAGGGCGCGAGACCCAGTACTTC. Translation gives CASSVGLAGGRETQYF. The chain links TRBV9 to TRBJ2-5, with 12 bases fitting TRBD2. This CDR3 has 16 amino acids. J gave up 5 bases and V 0 bases, and 5 bases lay outside the gene matches. Germline values: CDR1 SGDLS, CDR2 YYNGEE.

This clone was detected only a few times. The chain joins TRBV18 to TRBJ2-7; D unresolved. This CDR3 is built from 14 residues. Germline CDR1 and CDR2: KGHSH and LQKENI. V was shortened by 6 bases and J by 0 bases, with 12 bases between the two germline ends. The CDR3 reads CASSNLDDSYEQYF. The CDR3 coding sequence is TGTGCCAGCTCCAACCTGGACGACTCCTACGAGCAGTACTTC.

CDR3 region: CASRGRRYNEQFF. The DNA for the CDR3 is TGCGCCAGCAGGGGCAGAAGATACAATGAGCAGTTCTTC. The V gene is TRBV5-1, the J gene TRBJ2-1; D not certain. This CDR3 has 13 amino acids. Per germline, CDR1 SGHRS and CDR2 YFSETQ. The V gene lost 5 bases and the J gene lost 4 bases, with 10 bases spanning the gap.

The V gene is TRBV28, the J gene TRBJ2-3, with 10 bases identical to TRBD2. This CDR3 is built from 17 residues. CDR1 and CDR2 from the germline V gene are MDHEN and SYDVKM. Trimming removed 8 bases from V and 5 bases from J; junction bases left unmatched: 16. CDR3 nucleotides: TGTGCCAGCTCTATACCCCCGCCGGGACTAGCGAGAGATACGCAGTATTTT. The encoded protein is CASSIPPPGLARDTQYF.

The rearrangement uses TRBV7-6 and TRBJ1-1, with unresolved D. V was trimmed by 3 bases and J by 1 base, leaving 6 bases between them. Germline assignment: CDR1 SGHVS and CDR2 FNYEAQ. The length of the CDR3 is 13 residues. This chain's CDR3 is CASSLFGNTEAFF. In DNA form, the CDR3 reads TGTGCCAGCAGCTTGTTCGGGAACACTGAAGCTTTCTTT. Drawing the rest from reference TRBV7-6 and TRBJ1-1, the complete variable domain is GAGVSQSPRYKVTKRGQDVALRCDPISGHVSLYWYRQALGQGPEFLTYFNYEAQQDKSGLPNDRFSAERPEGSISTLTIQRTEQRDSAMYRCASSLFGNTEAFFGQGTRLTVV.

The chain is built from TRBV4-2 and TRBJ1-2; a weak D match, TRBD1 (6 bases). The CDR3 loop spans 16 amino acids. V dropped 0 bases and J dropped 4 bases, with 15 bases sitting between them. Germline V gives CDR1 LGHNA, CDR2 YNFKEQ. In DNA, the CDR3 is TGTGCCAGCAGCCAAGATGTCCCAGGGGAAAGCTATGGCTACACCTTC. It is translated as CASSQDVPGESYGYTF.

This clone has only one observation. This chain joins TRBV9 and TRBJ1-2, with TRBD1 identical over 8 bases. V lost 0 bases to trimming and J lost 2 bases; unmatched junction nucleotides: 3. Germline V CDR1 and CDR2: SGDLS, YYNGEE. The CDR3 loop spans 15 amino acids. The DNA for the CDR3 is TGTGCCAGCAGCGTAGTTCCAGGGGGCAACTATGGCTACACCTTC. Its translation: CASSVVPGGNYGYTF.

This chain joins TRBV10-3 and TRBJ1-1; no firm D call. Germline V lookup: CDR1 ENHRY, CDR2 SYGVKD. The CDR3 spans 15 residues. The ends were cut back, 0 bases at V and 1 base at J, with 9 bases in the middle. The chain's CDR3 is CAISESATQNTEAFF. CDR3 coding DNA: TGTGCCATCAGTGAGTCAGCAACCCAGAACACTGAAGCTTTCTTT.